This passage covers 4 T cell receptor beta chains from one sample sequenced in a study of T cell responses to AZD1222 COVID-19 vaccine. Clones were sequenced by immunoSEQ multiplex PCR, and TCRdb holds only the in-frame ones, with some missing. The sample has around 100,000 clones, about 85% seen once. The sequenced sample was peripheral blood, obtained 28 days after the second AZD1222 dose. The receptors come from an adult who received the AZD1222 COVID-19 vaccine.

The J gene is TRBJ1-2, the V gene TRBV28, with D maybe TRBD1 (6 bases). The CDR3 consists of 12 residues. The V end was cut by 8 bases, the J end by 7 bases, with 14 bases between. Germline CDR1 is MDHEN and CDR2 is SYDVKM. CDR3 sequence (DNA): TGTGCCAGCGGGGTCGGGGGCTCTGGCTACACCTTC. Its protein product is CASGVGGSGYTF.

This chain connects TRBV5-1 to TRBJ2-5, with 11 nucleotides matching TRBD2. This CDR3 is 15 amino acids long. V shed 2 bases, J shed 5 bases, and the junction held 5 bases outside the gene matches. CDR1 SGHRS and CDR2 YFSETQ come from the germline V gene. The CDR3, as DNA: TGCGCCAGCAGCTTCGAAATAGCGGGAGGGGAGACCCAGTACTTC. This translates into CASSFEIAGGETQYF.

This clone is a singleton in its sample. This sequence joins TRBV19 and TRBJ2-2; 7 bases line up with TRBD2. The CDR3 covers 16 residues. In germline, CDR1 is LNHDA, CDR2 SQIVND (reference sequence). Losses at the gene ends were 3 bases for V and 5 bases for J; bases not matched to a gene: 9. CDR3 residues: CASSIEEVSGTGELFF. The CDR3 DNA reads as TGTGCCAGTAGTATTGAAGAGGTTAGCGGGACCGGGGAGCTGTTTTTT.

The chain uses TRBV5-1 and TRBJ1-5, with D hard to call. The CDR3 runs 15 residues. V gave up 1 base and J gave up 2 bases, with 10 bases separating them. The germline CDR1 and CDR2 sequences are SGHRS and YFSETQ. The CDR3 DNA reads as TGCGCCAGCAGCTTGAGTGCGGCTCGCAATCAGCCCCAGCATTTT. Translating gives CASSLSAARNQPQHF.